The present T cell receptor beta chain was sequenced within a study of blood T cell repertoires in COVID-19. Across the whole study: T cells, B-cell-depleted T cells, or PBMCs supplied cDNA or gDNA.

CDR1 is SQVTM, CDR2 ANQGSEA, per germline. The CDR3 length is 12 residues. The germline V and J ends were trimmed by 4 bases and 8 bases, with 14 bases remaining between them. Only in-frame clones appear in the TCRdb table, and some are missing; sequencing was by immunoSEQ multiplex PCR. The sample comprises roughly 570,000 clones, about 88% of which are singletons, and roughly 8.3% rests with the top ten. The TCR comes from a woman aged 45-59 years with COVID-19, enrolled during active disease. J is TRBJ1-2 and V is TRBV29-1; D not certain. The sample comprised peripheral blood. CDR3 in DNA: TGCAGCGTTGCTCGCCGGAGGCGAGGCTACACCTTC. Its translation is CSVARRRRGYTF.